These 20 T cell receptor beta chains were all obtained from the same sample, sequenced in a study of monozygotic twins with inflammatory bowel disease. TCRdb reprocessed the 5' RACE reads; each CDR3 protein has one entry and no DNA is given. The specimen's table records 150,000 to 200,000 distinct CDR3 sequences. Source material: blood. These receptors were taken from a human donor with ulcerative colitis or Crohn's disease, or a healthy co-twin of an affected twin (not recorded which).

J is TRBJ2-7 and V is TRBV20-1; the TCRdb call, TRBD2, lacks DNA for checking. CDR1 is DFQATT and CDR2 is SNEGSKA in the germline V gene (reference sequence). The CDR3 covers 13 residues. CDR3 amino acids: CSAPTSGVYEQYF.

The CDR3 spells CSVERRGGSYEQYF. This rearrangement joins TRBV29-1 to TRBJ2-7; TCRdb calls TRBD2, which cannot be checked without DNA. The length of the CDR3 is 14 residues. Germline V gene sequence: CDR1 SQVTM, CDR2 ANQGSEA.

The CDR3 sequence is CASSEEGSNQPQHF. The chain couples TRBV2 to TRBJ1-5. The CDR3 spans 14 residues. CDR1 is SNHLY, CDR2 FYNNEI, per germline.

The CDR3 sequence is CASSLSGRGELNYGYTF. The chain recombines TRBV7-2 with TRBJ1-2; there is no DNA to check the TCRdb D call of TRBD1. This CDR3 contains 17 residues. CDR1 and CDR2 from the germline V gene are SGHTA and FQGNSA.

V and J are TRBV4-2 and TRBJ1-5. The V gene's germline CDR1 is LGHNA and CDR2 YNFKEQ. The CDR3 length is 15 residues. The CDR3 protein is CASSQDSGVRQPQHF.

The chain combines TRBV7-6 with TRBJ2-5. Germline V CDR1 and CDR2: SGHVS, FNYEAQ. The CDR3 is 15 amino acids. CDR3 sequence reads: CASSLGNEMTETQYF.

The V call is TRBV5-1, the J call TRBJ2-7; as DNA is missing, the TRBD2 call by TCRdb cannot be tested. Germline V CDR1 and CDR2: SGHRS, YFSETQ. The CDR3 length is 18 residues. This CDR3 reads CASSLRLAGALPLYEQYF. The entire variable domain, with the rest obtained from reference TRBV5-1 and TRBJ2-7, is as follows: KAGVTQTPRYLIKTRGQQVTLSCSPISGHRSVSWYQQTPGQGLQFLFEYFSETQRNKGNFPGRFSGRQFSNSRSEMNVSTLELGDSALYLCASSLRLAGALPLYEQYFGPGTRLTVT.

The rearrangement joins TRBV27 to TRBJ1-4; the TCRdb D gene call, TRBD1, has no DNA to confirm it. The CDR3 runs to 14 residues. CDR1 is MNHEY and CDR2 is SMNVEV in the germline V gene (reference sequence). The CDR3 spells CASGFWGGNEKLFF.

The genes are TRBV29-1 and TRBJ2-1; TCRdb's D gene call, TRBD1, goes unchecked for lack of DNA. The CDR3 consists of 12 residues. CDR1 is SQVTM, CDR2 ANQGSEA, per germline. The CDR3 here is CSVEDLLDRQFF.

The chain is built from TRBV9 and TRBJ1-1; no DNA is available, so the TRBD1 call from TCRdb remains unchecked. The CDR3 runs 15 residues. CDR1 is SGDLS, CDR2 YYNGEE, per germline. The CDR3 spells CASSVRSGMSTEAFF.

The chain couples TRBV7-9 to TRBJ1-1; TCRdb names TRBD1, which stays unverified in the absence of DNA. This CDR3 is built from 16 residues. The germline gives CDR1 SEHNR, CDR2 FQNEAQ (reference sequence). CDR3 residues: CASSLGQGVPNTEAFF.

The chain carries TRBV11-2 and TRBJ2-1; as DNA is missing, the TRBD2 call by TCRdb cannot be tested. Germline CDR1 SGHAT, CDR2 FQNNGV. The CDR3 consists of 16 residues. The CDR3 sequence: CASSLTSGGTYNEQFF.

The CDR3 reads CASSRRRTSNTEAFF. The rearrangement links TRBV14 to TRBJ1-1. Germline CDR1 and CDR2: SGHDN and FVKESK. This CDR3 is built from 15 residues.

The CDR3 reads CAWSVRAEAFF. The chain couples TRBV30 to TRBJ1-1. From germline, CDR1 is GTSNPN and CDR2 SVGIG (reference sequence). The CDR3 extends over 11 amino acids.

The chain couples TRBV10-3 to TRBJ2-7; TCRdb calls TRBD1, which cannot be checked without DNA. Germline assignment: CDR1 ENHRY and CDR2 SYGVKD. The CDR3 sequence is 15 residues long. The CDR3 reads CAISGPGQGIHEQYF.

The CDR3 is CASSPSGPNTEAFF. This chain connects TRBV7-3 to TRBJ1-1; as DNA is missing, the TRBD1 call by TCRdb cannot be tested. Germline-derived CDR1 and CDR2 are SGHTA and FQGTGA. The CDR3 extends over 14 amino acids.

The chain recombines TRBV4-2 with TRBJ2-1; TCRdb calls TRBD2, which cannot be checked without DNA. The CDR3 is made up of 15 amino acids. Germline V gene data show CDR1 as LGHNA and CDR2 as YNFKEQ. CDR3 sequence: CASSQSAGVVDEQFF.

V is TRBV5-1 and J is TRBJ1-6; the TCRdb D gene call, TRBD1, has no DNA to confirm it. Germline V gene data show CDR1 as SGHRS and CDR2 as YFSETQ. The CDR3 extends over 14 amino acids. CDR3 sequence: CASSIAGGNSPLHF.

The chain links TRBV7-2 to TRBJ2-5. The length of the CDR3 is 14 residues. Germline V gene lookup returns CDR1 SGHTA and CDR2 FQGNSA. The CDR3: CASSLMTHAETQYF.

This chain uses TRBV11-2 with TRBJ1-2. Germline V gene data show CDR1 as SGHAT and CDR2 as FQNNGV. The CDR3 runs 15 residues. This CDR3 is CASSSWTVREYGYTF.